This T cell receptor (beta chain) was recorded in a study of shared clonotypes between healthy human individuals. TCRdb keeps only in-frame clones here, not all; method: immunoSEQ multiplex PCR. The data show roughly 2,500,000 clones, 80% to 95% seen once. The CDR3 length is 11 residues. Trimming removed 8 bases at V and 8 bases at J, with 9 bases between. The germline gives CDR1 MNHNS, CDR2 SASEGT. The chain joins TRBV6-1 to TRBJ2-2, with TRBD1 as a possible D gene (6 bases). The sequenced sample consisted of naive CD4+ T cells from PBMCs. Subset specified: CD45RA+ positively selected. This clonotype was sampled from a man between 18 and 35 years old in good health. Some clones in this sample may be carry-over from other donors' samples. In nucleotides, the CDR3 is TGTGCCAGCCGCAGGGGAGGGGAGCTGTTTTTT. Protein: CASRRGGELFF.